These T cell receptor beta chains were read from a single sample in a study of radiation and T cells in renal cell carcinoma. Here immunoSEQ multiplex PCR was the method, and the copy in TCRdb shows in-frame clones only, minus some. The profile shows under 55,000 clones, around 83% of them singletons. The sequencing used blood, collected from a patient whose treatment included radiotherapy and nephrectomy. The receptors originated from a woman aged 70-85 years with renal cell carcinoma. Both conserved end residues are part of each CDR3. D genes are given only for firm matches. A clone size is listed for some rows: how often the clone was seen (once, few, many), or a class if it is expanded.

>few|-|TRBJ2-5|TRBV5-1
CATARDSQQETQYF
TGCGCCACGGCGCGGGACAGTCAACAAGAGACCCAGTACTTC
>-|TRBD1|TRBJ2-5|TRBV7-6
CASSSPGQGETQYF
TGTGCCAGCAGCTCGCCGGGACAGGGTGAGACCCAGTACTTC
>-|TRBD2|TRBJ2-3|TRBV14
CASSQDGPTSSTGTQYF
TGTGCCAGCAGCCAAGATGGGCCGACTAGCTCGACGGGTACGCAGTATTTT
>-|-|TRBJ1-1|TRBV7-9
CASSPVDRGAFF
TGTGCCAGCAGCCCTGTGGACCGGGGAGCTTTCTTT
>-|-|TRBJ2-3|TRBV10-3
CAISESESDTQYF
TGTGCCATCAGTGAGTCTGAGTCAGATACGCAGTATTTT
>once|TRBD2|TRBJ2-1|TRBV9
CASSSWTSEGSNEQFF
TGTGCCAGCAGCTCTTGGACTAGTGAGGGGAGCAATGAGCAGTTCTTC
>-|-|TRBJ2-2|TRBV9
CASSPGYTGELFF
TGTGCCAGCAGCCCAGGGTACACCGGGGAGCTGTTTTTT
>-|TRBD2|TRBJ2-1|TRBV7-9
CASSLGGVSGGEQFF
TGTGCCAGCAGCTTAGGCGGGGTTAGCGGGGGAGAGCAGTTCTTC
>-|-|TRBJ2-7|TRBV7-2
CASSLDYSGPYEQYF
TGTGCCAGCAGCTTAGATTACAGCGGACCTTACGAGCAGTACTTC
>-|TRBD1|TRBJ1-3|TRBV5-1
CASSYRTGVTGNTIYF
TGCGCCAGCAGCTACCGGACAGGGGTAACGGGAAACACCATATATTTT
>-|TRBD1|TRBJ1-1|TRBV7-8
CASSRGTVNTEAFF
TGTGCCAGCAGCAGAGGGACAGTGAACACTGAAGCTTTCTTT
>-|TRBD2|TRBJ2-1|TRBV25-1
CASSGRGLATYNEQFF
TGTGCCAGCAGTGGCCGGGGACTAGCGACGTACAATGAGCAGTTCTTC
>-|-|TRBJ2-7|TRBV5-4
CASSLGPENSYEQYF
TGTGCCAGCAGTTTGGGTCCGGAGAATTCCTACGAGCAGTACTTC
>-|-|TRBJ1-2|TRBV14
CASSQGRNYGYTF
TGTGCCAGCAGCCAGGGACGGAACTATGGCTACACCTTC
>-|-|TRBJ2-1|TRBV1
CTSYKGGQFF
TGCACCAGCTACAAGGGGGGGCAGTTCTTC
>-|TRBD2|TRBJ2-7|TRBV28
CASSSSGTTPYEQYF
TGTGCCAGCAGTTCTAGCGGGACAACCCCTTACGAGCAGTACTTC
>-|-|TRBJ2-6|TRBV18
CASSPVPSSGANVLTF
TGTGCCAGCTCACCGGTTCCGAGCTCTGGGGCCAACGTCCTGACTTTC
>-|TRBD2|TRBJ2-1|TRBV6-1
CASMVGGGVYNEQFF
TGTGCCAGCATGGTGGGCGGGGGGGTATACAATGAGCAGTTCTTC
>-|TRBD2|TRBJ2-1|TRBV7-3
CASSPSGAPILEQFF
TGTGCCAGCAGCCCTAGCGGGGCCCCTATTCTCGAGCAGTTCTTC
>-|TRBD2|TRBJ2-3|TRBV5-1
CASSLGTSGKDTQYF
TGCGCCAGCAGCTTGGGGACTAGCGGTAAAGATACGCAGTATTTT
>once|-|TRBJ1-2|TRBV5-3
CARSLATQNNPGQYGYTF
TGTGCCAGAAGCTTGGCGACTCAAAATAACCCGGGACAATATGGCTACACCTTC
>-|TRBD2|TRBJ2-5|TRBV5-4
CASSLGLAVAGETQYF
TGTGCCAGCTCCTTGGGCCTAGCGGTCGCGGGGGAGACCCAGTACTTC
>-|TRBD1|TRBJ1-1|TRBV6-5
CASSSRQGYDTEAFF
TGTGCCAGCAGTTCGAGACAGGGTTATGACACTGAAGCTTTCTTT
>-|TRBD1|TRBJ2-7|TRBV2
CASSEGQGANYEQYF
TGTGCCAGCAGTGAGGGGCAGGGGGCAAACTACGAGCAGTACTTC
>few|TRBD1|TRBJ2-7|TRBV10-3
CATKGQGSYEQYF
TGTGCAACGAAGGGACAGGGGTCCTACGAGCAGTACTTC
>-|-|TRBJ2-7|TRBV4-1
CASSQDRREQYF
TGCGCCAGCAGCCAAGATCGGCGGGAGCAGTACTTC
>few|-|TRBJ2-2|TRBV19
CASSFRGGRGTGELFF
TGTGCCAGTAGTTTCCGAGGGGGGAGGGGCACCGGGGAGCTGTTTTTT
>-|TRBD1|TRBJ1-3|TRBV9
CASSVDAGGTGNTIYF
TGTGCCAGCAGCGTAGATGCAGGGGGTACTGGAAACACCATATATTTT
>-|TRBD1|TRBJ1-5|TRBV7-2
CASSLEGTGNNQPQHF
TGTGCCAGCAGCTTAGAAGGGACAGGGAACAATCAGCCCCAGCATTTT
>few|-|TRBJ1-1|TRBV7-6
CASSLGTYGRMNTEAFF
TGTGCCAGCAGCTTAGGTACCTACGGCCGCATGAACACTGAAGCTTTCTTT
>-|TRBD1|TRBJ1-2|TRBV2
CASSEPGQGDYGYTF
TGTGCCAGCAGTGAGCCGGGACAGGGAGACTATGGCTACACCTTC
>-|-|TRBJ2-5|TRBV19
CASSVSRGRETQYF
TGTGCCAGTAGTGTGTCTCGGGGGCGAGAGACCCAGTACTTC
>-|TRBD1|TRBJ2-5|TRBV9
CASSVGTGGQETQYF
TGTGCCAGCAGCGTAGGGACAGGGGGACAAGAGACCCAGTACTTC
>-|-|TRBJ2-3|TRBV10-3
CAISPTGIGTDTQYF
TGTGCCATCAGCCCGACAGGTATTGGCACAGATACGCAGTATTTT
>-|-|TRBJ2-3|TRBV5-1
CASSLRDLGGTDTQYF
TGCGCCAGCAGCTTACGAGACCTAGGCGGGACAGATACGCAGTATTTT
>-|TRBD1|TRBJ2-7|TRBV7-2
CASSRWTGTSYEQYF
TGTGCCAGCAGTCGATGGACAGGGACTTCCTACGAGCAGTACTTC
>-|-|TRBJ2-5|TRBV29-1
CSVRGGEETQYF
TGCAGCGTAAGGGGCGGTGAAGAGACCCAGTACTTC
>few|TRBD1|TRBJ1-4|TRBV7-2
CASSLTGGQSNEKLFF
TGTGCCAGCAGCTTAACGGGGGGACAGTCTAATGAAAAACTGTTTTTT
>-|-|TRBJ2-5|TRBV15
CATSRGGDGETQYF
TGTGCCACCAGCAGAGGTGGGGACGGGGAGACCCAGTACTTC
>-|-|TRBJ2-1|TRBV19
CASSLTPPSRNEQFF
TGTGCCAGTAGTTTAACGCCGCCATCGAGGAATGAGCAGTTCTTC
>-|-|TRBJ1-1|TRBV5-1
CASSLEYGVTEAFF
TGCGCCAGCAGCTTGGAATACGGGGTCACTGAAGCTTTCTTT
>-|-|TRBJ1-2|TRBV7-9
CASSPTASGPYYGYTF
TGTGCCAGCAGCCCTACCGCGTCGGGACCTTACTATGGCTACACCTTC
>-|-|TRBJ1-2|TRBV25-1
CASSESGTGYTF
TGTGCCAGCAGTGAATCGGGCACAGGCTACACCTTC
>-|-|TRBJ2-1|TRBV6-5
CASRYGTTGYNEQFF
TGTGCCAGCAGGTATGGTACGACCGGGTACAATGAGCAGTTCTTC
>-|-|TRBJ2-7|TRBV2
CASSGPAGVSYEQYF
TGTGCCAGCAGTGGTCCAGCGGGTGTCTCCTACGAGCAGTACTTC
>-|-|TRBJ1-4|TRBV10-2
CASSETGNNEKLFF
TGCGCCAGCAGTGAGACAGGGAACAATGAAAAACTGTTTTTT
>few|-|TRBJ2-3|TRBV4-1
CASSQDTNTDTQYF
TGCGCCAGCAGCCAAGATACCAACACAGATACGCAGTATTTT
>-|-|TRBJ1-2|TRBV12-5
CASGLGLGGGYTF
TGTGCTAGTGGTTTGGGCCTCGGGGGCGGCTACACCTTC
>-|-|TRBJ2-3|TRBV19
CASSNGVLGDTQYF
TGTGCCAGTAGTAACGGAGTACTGGGCGATACGCAGTATTTT
>-|TRBD2|TRBJ2-5|TRBV6-6
CASRLTSGRWETQYF
TGTGCCAGCAGGCTGACTAGCGGGAGGTGGGAGACCCAGTACTTC
>-|-|TRBJ2-7|TRBV30
CACIVEGFYSYEQYF
TGTGCCTGTATAGTCGAGGGTTTTTACTCCTACGAGCAGTACTTC
>-|-|TRBJ1-2|TRBV9
CASSPQGEGVRSYGYTF
TGTGCCAGCAGCCCTCAAGGGGAGGGGGTGAGGAGCTATGGCTACACCTTC
>-|-|TRBJ1-1|TRBV4-3
CASSLLVGGGRFEAFF
TGCGCCAGCAGCCTCCTGGTAGGGGGGGGACGTTTTGAAGCTTTCTTT
>-|-|TRBJ1-1|TRBV12-5
CASGRAGGAEAFF
TGTGCTAGTGGTAGGGCCGGGGGCGCTGAAGCTTTCTTT
>-|TRBD2|TRBJ2-1|TRBV2
CASRGTSGGSNEQFF
TGTGCCAGCAGGGGGACTAGCGGGGGGTCTAATGAGCAGTTCTTC
>few|TRBD2|TRBJ2-7|TRBV2
CASRGGFSGSSYEQYF
TGTGCCAGCAGAGGGGGGTTTAGCGGGAGCTCCTACGAGCAGTACTTC
>-|-|TRBJ1-1|TRBV5-1
CASSLKTETLNTEAFF
TGCGCCAGCAGCTTGAAAACCGAGACCCTGAACACTGAAGCTTTCTTT